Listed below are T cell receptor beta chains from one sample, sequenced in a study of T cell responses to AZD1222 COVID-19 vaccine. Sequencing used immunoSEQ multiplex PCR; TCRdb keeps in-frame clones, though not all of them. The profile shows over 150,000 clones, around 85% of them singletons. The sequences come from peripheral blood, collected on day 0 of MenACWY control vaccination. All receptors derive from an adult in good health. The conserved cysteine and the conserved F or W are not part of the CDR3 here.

cdr3_aa: ASSKRTSGSSVYEQY
v_call: TRBV7-2
j_call: TRBJ2-7

cdr3_aa: ASSLVGSEAF
v_call: TRBV5-4
j_call: TRBJ1-1

cdr3_aa: ASSLVTETSPLH
v_call: TRBV11-1
j_call: TRBJ1-6

cdr3_aa: ASSPGAPRTEAF
v_call: TRBV5-1
j_call: TRBJ1-1

cdr3_aa: ASSIDTDSPLH
v_call: TRBV19
j_call: TRBJ1-6

cdr3_aa: ASSLALNTEAF
v_call: TRBV7-8
j_call: TRBJ1-1

cdr3_aa: AIGGYEQY
v_call: TRBV10-3
j_call: TRBJ2-7

cdr3_aa: SAPQATGQY
v_call: TRBV20-1
j_call: TRBJ2-3

cdr3_aa: ASSHYGTGVTGELF
v_call: TRBV6-5
j_call: TRBJ2-2

cdr3_aa: ASSLMGGPGEQY
v_call: TRBV7-2
j_call: TRBJ2-7

cdr3_aa: ASSLEAYEQY
v_call: TRBV5-6
j_call: TRBJ2-7

cdr3_aa: ASSLAGTGLYNEQF
v_call: TRBV5-5
j_call: TRBJ2-1

cdr3_aa: ASRQGASSYNSPLH
v_call: TRBV2
j_call: TRBJ1-6

cdr3_aa: ASSQVAGAGNTIY
v_call: TRBV3-1/TRBV3-2
j_call: TRBJ1-3

cdr3_aa: AISESTGDQPQH
v_call: TRBV10-3
j_call: TRBJ1-5

cdr3_aa: ASSLGQGNTIY
v_call: TRBV4-1
j_call: TRBJ1-3

cdr3_aa: ASSPGTANTGELF
v_call: TRBV5-1
j_call: TRBJ2-2

cdr3_aa: ASSLSSVSYNEQF
v_call: TRBV18
j_call: TRBJ2-1

cdr3_aa: ASSEPSRAF
v_call: TRBV10-2
j_call: TRBJ1-1

cdr3_aa: AWYPGQGTYEQY
v_call: TRBV30
j_call: TRBJ2-7